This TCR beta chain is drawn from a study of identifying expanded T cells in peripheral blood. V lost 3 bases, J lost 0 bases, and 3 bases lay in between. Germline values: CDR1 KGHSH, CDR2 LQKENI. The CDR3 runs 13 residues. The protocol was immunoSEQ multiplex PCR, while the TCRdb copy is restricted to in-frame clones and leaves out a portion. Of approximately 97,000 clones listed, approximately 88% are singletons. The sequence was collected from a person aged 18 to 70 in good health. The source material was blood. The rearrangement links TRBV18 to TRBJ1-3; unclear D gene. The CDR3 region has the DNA TGTGCCAGCTCACCTAGCTCTGGAAACACCATATATTTT. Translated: CASSPSSGNTIYF.